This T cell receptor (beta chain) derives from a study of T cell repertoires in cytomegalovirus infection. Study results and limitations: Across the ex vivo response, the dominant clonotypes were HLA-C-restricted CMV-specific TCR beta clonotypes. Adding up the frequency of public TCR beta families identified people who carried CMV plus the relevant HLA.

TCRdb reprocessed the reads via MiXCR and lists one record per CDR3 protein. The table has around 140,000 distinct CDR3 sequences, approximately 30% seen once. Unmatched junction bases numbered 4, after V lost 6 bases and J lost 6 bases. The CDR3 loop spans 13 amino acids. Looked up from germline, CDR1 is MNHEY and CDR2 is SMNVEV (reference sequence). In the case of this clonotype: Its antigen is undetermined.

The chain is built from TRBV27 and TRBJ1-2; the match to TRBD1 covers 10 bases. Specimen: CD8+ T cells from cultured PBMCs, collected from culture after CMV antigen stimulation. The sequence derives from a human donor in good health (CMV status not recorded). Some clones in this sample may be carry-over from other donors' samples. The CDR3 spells CASSTTGGDGYTF. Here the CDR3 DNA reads TGTGCCAGCAGCACGACAGGGGGCGATGGCTACACCTTC.